These T cell receptor beta chains were read from a single sample in a study of cytomegalovirus exposure and HLA in healthy donors. Clones were read by immunoSEQ multiplex PCR, and TCRdb kept only the in-frame ones, dropping some. The table records about 210,000 clones, 75% to 90% of them present only once. The sample was PBMCs. The origin of the receptors is a woman between 25 and 40 years old in good health and CMV-seronegative. Each CDR3 is given with its conserved first and last residue.

TRBV7-9	TRBJ2-1	CASSLQAHSYNEQFF
TRBV21-1	TRBJ2-1	CASSSTGLAGYYNEQFF
TRBV5-6	TRBJ1-2	CASSALQGSPNYGYTF
TRBV5-5	TRBJ2-1	CASSSFRDRGIEQFF
TRBV15	TRBJ2-5	CATSRAGGHSQETQYF
TRBV5-1	TRBJ2-7	CASSETLAGESYEQYF
TRBV28	TRBJ1-2	CASRRAGGQGLFGYTF
TRBV7-6	TRBJ2-1	CASSLEVPGTGEGDEQFF
TRBV9	TRBJ1-4	CASSVSSQGVGEKLFF
TRBV6-1	TRBJ2-7	CASRLSGRETNEYF
TRBV2	TRBJ2-1	CASSEQGPYNEQFF
TRBV19	TRBJ2-1	CASSSSGGAFNEQFF
TRBV29-1	TRBJ2-6	CSVGGDSGANVLTF
TRBV10-3	TRBJ2-7	CAISSGSLVPEQYF
TRBV4-1	TRBJ1-5	CASSQADRRGGQPQHF
TRBV6-6	TRBJ1-4	CASSPGQGREKLFF
TRBV11-2	TRBJ1-1	CASSRPTGRTEAFF
TRBV30	TRBJ2-7	CACPTPSTGELGEQYF
TRBV7-8	TRBJ2-1	CASSLATGEGYEQFF
TRBV6-5	TRBJ1-1	CASSLTGANTEAFF
TRBV11-2	TRBJ2-7	CASSPREVNYEQYF
TRBV9	TRBJ1-4	CASSPEPQGWEKLFF
TRBV5-1	TRBJ1-1	CASSQRTGGDAEAFF
TRBV19	TRBJ2-1	CASSTSGANEQFF
TRBV15	TRBJ2-6	CATSRAGVTGANVLTF
TRBV7-3	TRBJ2-1	CASSLGTGNWNEQFF
TRBV15	TRBJ2-2	CATSRDLAGVTGELFF
TRBV15	TRBJ1-3	CATSRDRGTIYF
TRBV19	TRBJ2-2	CASMGLDLTGELFF
TRBV11-1	TRBJ2-7	CASSLSKAASYEQYF
TRBV19	TRBJ2-1	CASSISSNNEQFF
TRBV2	TRBJ1-2	CASSRDSRYGYTF
TRBV27	TRBJ2-1	CASSWGQGATNEQFF
TRBV7-8	TRBJ2-5	CASSSPVVRETQYF
TRBV4-2	TRBJ2-7	CASSQAGGSSYEQYF
TRBV5-1	TRBJ2-7	CASSRGAYEQYF
TRBV5-1	TRBJ2-7	CASSLSSAASSYEQYF
TRBV5-1	TRBJ2-5	CASSLETTQYF
TRBV6-1	TRBJ1-5	CASSEGQFNQPQHF
TRBV7-3	TRBJ2-2	CASSRTSGRVGELFF
TRBV11-2	TRBJ1-1	CASSRVNTEAFF
TRBV27	TRBJ2-1	CASSSGTGWNEQFF
TRBV15	TRBJ2-3	CATSLELAPVGTGTDTQYF
TRBV19	TRBJ2-2	CASSLQGYQGELFF
TRBV13	TRBJ2-1	CASSPGSTSGRIGVEWSSYNEQFF